This T cell receptor beta chain stems from a study of T cell responses to AZD1222 COVID-19 vaccine. This CDR3 has 14 amino acids. In germline, CDR1 is SQVTM, CDR2 ANQGSEA. Trimming cost V 8 bases and J 3 bases; bases outside gene matches: 7. Second-dose groups at about 4 or about 12 weeks were pooled. Only in-frame clones appear in the TCRdb table, and some are missing; sequencing was by immunoSEQ multiplex PCR. The repertoire holds 110,000 or so clones, with around 88% as singletons. About this clone itself: Its antigen is still unknown.

Study-wide findings and caveats: The donor cohort was predominantly white British with a female majority, and clonal diversity may have been underestimated. Sampling captured repertoires only after the peak T cell response. Seropositive status at baseline applied to only five to seven AZD1222 recipients.

This clonotype originated in an adult who received the AZD1222 COVID-19 vaccine. This specimen was peripheral blood, taken 28 days after the second AZD1222 dose. V gene TRBV29-1 combines with J gene TRBJ1-1; 12 bases agree with TRBD1. This chain's CDR3 is CSISGTGGYTEAFF. The CDR3 nucleotides read TGCAGCATATCCGGGACAGGGGGCTACACTGAAGCTTTCTTT.